This entry concerns a single T cell receptor beta chain. Time point given: pretreatment peripheral blood. The germline V gene has CDR1 MNHNS and CDR2 SASEGT. Trimming left V 2 bases short and J 7 bases short, with 15 bases between. The CDR3 is 14 amino acids. The assay was immunoSEQ multiplex PCR, and TCRdb's table has in-frame clones only and misses some. The profile covers about 39,000 clones, with more than 85% appearing a single time and approximately 10% taken by the ten largest. This entry is derived from a study of PD-L1 blockade in urothelial cancer. About the research overall: Researchers found blood samples held a median of about 130,000 T cells.

The source material was PBMCs, sampled around atezolizumab (anti-PD-L1) treatment. The sequence was collected from an older woman with urothelial cancer. The chain employs TRBV6-1 and TRBJ2-7; D is possibly TRBD2 (6 bases). CDR3 sequence (DNA): TGTGCCAGCAGTGAATTTAACCGGGAGAGAGAGCAGTACTTC. Protein sequence: CASSEFNREREQYF.